Listed below are T cell receptor beta chains from one sample, sequenced in a study of cytomegalovirus exposure and HLA in healthy donors. TCRdb keeps only in-frame clones here, not all; method: immunoSEQ multiplex PCR. The profile shows some 140,000 clones, 80% of them singletons. What was sequenced was PBMCs. Receptor source: a young man in good health and CMV-seronegative. The CDR3 runs from the conserved cysteine through the conserved F or W. The order of the fields is CDR3 DNA, CDR3 protein, V gene, D gene, J gene, clone size. The D gene is left open where the match is weak. Size is stated for part of the rows, as once, few or many counts, or as a class when the clone is expanded.

CDR3nt: TGTGCCAGCAGTCCCTGGACTAGCGGGAGCTACGAGCAGTACTTC; CDR3aa: CASSPWTSGSYEQYF; v_gene: TRBV11-2; d_gene: TRBD2; j_gene: TRBJ2-7; abundance: NA
CDR3nt: TGTGCCATCAGTGACGTAAGGGGGGGAGAAGGAGAGACCCAGTACTTC; CDR3aa: CAISDVRGGEGETQYF; v_gene: TRBV10-3; d_gene: NA; j_gene: TRBJ2-5; abundance: NA
CDR3nt: TGTGCCAGCAGTTACGGACTAGCGGGAGTGAGGTTCTTC; CDR3aa: CASSYGLAGVRFF; v_gene: TRBV13; d_gene: TRBD2; j_gene: TRBJ2-1; abundance: NA
CDR3nt: TGTGCCAGCAGCTTAATTACAGCTAACTATGGCTACACCTTC; CDR3aa: CASSLITANYGYTF; v_gene: TRBV7-2; d_gene: NA; j_gene: TRBJ1-2; abundance: once
CDR3nt: TGTGCCCGTAGGCGAGAGGACTTGGGTGGCTACACCTTC; CDR3aa: CARRREDLGGYTF; v_gene: TRBV10-3; d_gene: NA; j_gene: TRBJ1-2; abundance: NA
CDR3nt: TGTGCCAGCAGCTTATACAGGGAGAGCGGGGAGCTGTTTTTT; CDR3aa: CASSLYRESGELFF; v_gene: TRBV7-8; d_gene: NA; j_gene: TRBJ2-2; abundance: NA
CDR3nt: TGTGCCAGTAGTGTTAGCGGAACCCTAGGCGAGCAGTACTTC; CDR3aa: CASSVSGTLGEQYF; v_gene: TRBV19; d_gene: NA; j_gene: TRBJ2-7; abundance: NA
CDR3nt: TGTGCCAGCAGCGTGGGGGGGGGTAGCTATGGCTACACCTTC; CDR3aa: CASSVGGGSYGYTF; v_gene: TRBV9; d_gene: NA; j_gene: TRBJ1-2; abundance: NA
CDR3nt: TGTGCCAGCAGCTTCAAGGGGGCGCGGTACGAGCAGTACTTC; CDR3aa: CASSFKGARYEQYF; v_gene: TRBV5-4; d_gene: TRBD1; j_gene: TRBJ2-7; abundance: NA
CDR3nt: TGCGCCAGCAGCTTGACCGGGACAGTTACAAATGAGCAGTTCTTC; CDR3aa: CASSLTGTVTNEQFF; v_gene: TRBV5-1; d_gene: TRBD1; j_gene: TRBJ2-1; abundance: NA
CDR3nt: TGTGCCAGCAGCCCCACGGGGTCTGGAAACACCATATATTTT; CDR3aa: CASSPTGSGNTIYF; v_gene: TRBV27; d_gene: NA; j_gene: TRBJ1-3; abundance: NA
CDR3nt: TGCGCCAGCAGCCCTGCCGGGAGGGAAGGGAATGAGCAGTTCTTC; CDR3aa: CASSPAGREGNEQFF; v_gene: TRBV5-1; d_gene: TRBD2; j_gene: TRBJ2-1; abundance: NA
CDR3nt: TGTGCCAGCAGAGACACACAGGGGGCAGGATATAATTCGCACGCAGATACGCAGTATTTT; CDR3aa: CASRDTQGAGYNSHADTQYF; v_gene: TRBV27; d_gene: TRBD1; j_gene: TRBJ2-3; abundance: NA
CDR3nt: TGTGCCAGCAGTTTATACGCAGGGGGCGGCCAGCCCCAGCATTTT; CDR3aa: CASSLYAGGGQPQHF; v_gene: TRBV28; d_gene: TRBD1; j_gene: TRBJ1-5; abundance: NA
CDR3nt: TGTGCCAGCAGTTTTGGCGGGAGTTGGGTCGGGGAGCTGTTTTTT; CDR3aa: CASSFGGSWVGELFF; v_gene: TRBV27; d_gene: TRBD2; j_gene: TRBJ2-2; abundance: NA
CDR3nt: TGTGCCAGCAGCGATTCGACCGAGGGAGGCAATCAGCCCCAGCATTTT; CDR3aa: CASSDSTEGGNQPQHF; v_gene: TRBV28; d_gene: NA; j_gene: TRBJ1-5; abundance: NA
CDR3nt: TGTGCCAGCAGCCAAGATGGAGTTCGGGATGAGCAGTTCTTC; CDR3aa: CASSQDGVRDEQFF; v_gene: TRBV14; d_gene: NA; j_gene: TRBJ2-1; abundance: NA
CDR3nt: TGTGCCAGCAGCTTACAGGGGGCCGGAAACACCATATATTTT; CDR3aa: CASSLQGAGNTIYF; v_gene: TRBV9; d_gene: TRBD1; j_gene: TRBJ1-3; abundance: NA
CDR3nt: TGCGCCAGCAGCCAAGTTAAGACAGGAGAGACTGAAGCTTTCTTT; CDR3aa: CASSQVKTGETEAFF; v_gene: TRBV4-3; d_gene: NA; j_gene: TRBJ1-1; abundance: NA
CDR3nt: TGTGCCAGCAGTGAGTTTCTAGCGGGAGGGATCACAGATACGCAGTATTTT; CDR3aa: CASSEFLAGGITDTQYF; v_gene: TRBV6-1; d_gene: TRBD2; j_gene: TRBJ2-3; abundance: NA
CDR3nt: TGCGCCAGCAGCTTGGACGCGAATACGCAGTATTTT; CDR3aa: CASSLDANTQYF; v_gene: TRBV5-1; d_gene: NA; j_gene: TRBJ2-3; abundance: NA
CDR3nt: TGTGCCAGCCGTAGTAGCGGGAGAGAGACCCAGTACTTC; CDR3aa: CASRSSGRETQYF; v_gene: TRBV27; d_gene: TRBD2; j_gene: TRBJ2-5; abundance: NA
CDR3nt: TGTGCCAGCAGATTACAGGGGACAGGAGGGTCCGAGCAGTACTTC; CDR3aa: CASRLQGTGGSEQYF; v_gene: TRBV28; d_gene: TRBD1; j_gene: TRBJ2-7; abundance: NA
CDR3nt: TGTGCCAGCAGTCCACGGGGCTATGGCTACACCTTC; CDR3aa: CASSPRGYGYTF; v_gene: TRBV28; d_gene: NA; j_gene: TRBJ1-2; abundance: few
CDR3nt: TGTGCCTGGAGTACGGGACAGGGCTTCCAAGAGACCCAGTACTTC; CDR3aa: CAWSTGQGFQETQYF; v_gene: TRBV30; d_gene: TRBD1; j_gene: TRBJ2-5; abundance: NA
CDR3nt: TGTGCCTGGTTGGACAGATCTTTCGGCTACACCTTC; CDR3aa: CAWLDRSFGYTF; v_gene: TRBV30; d_gene: NA; j_gene: TRBJ1-2; abundance: NA
CDR3nt: TGCGCCAGCAGTCAATCTAACAGGGGAGGTATGCAGCCCCAGCATTTT; CDR3aa: CASSQSNRGGMQPQHF; v_gene: TRBV23-1; d_gene: TRBD1; j_gene: TRBJ1-5; abundance: NA
CDR3nt: TGTGCCAGCAGCACCTCTAGCGGGAGTATCCACGAGCAGTACTTC; CDR3aa: CASSTSSGSIHEQYF; v_gene: TRBV5-4; d_gene: TRBD2; j_gene: TRBJ2-7; abundance: NA
CDR3nt: TGCGCCAGCAGCTTGGGACAGGGGGTTATCGGGGAGCTGTTTTTT; CDR3aa: CASSLGQGVIGELFF; v_gene: TRBV5-1; d_gene: TRBD1; j_gene: TRBJ2-2; abundance: NA
CDR3nt: TGTGCCAGCAGTTACAACTATGAGCAGTTCTTC; CDR3aa: CASSYNYEQFF; v_gene: TRBV6-6; d_gene: NA; j_gene: TRBJ2-1; abundance: few
CDR3nt: TGTGCCAGCAGCTTAGTGGAGTATAATGAAAAACTGTTTTTT; CDR3aa: CASSLVEYNEKLFF; v_gene: TRBV7-9; d_gene: NA; j_gene: TRBJ1-4; abundance: NA
CDR3nt: TGTGCCAGCTCCCCCAGGTCCGAGCAGTACTTC; CDR3aa: CASSPRSEQYF; v_gene: TRBV18; d_gene: NA; j_gene: TRBJ2-7; abundance: NA
CDR3nt: TGTGCCAGCAGAGGCCTCGGACAGTTGGAGACCCAGTACTTC; CDR3aa: CASRGLGQLETQYF; v_gene: TRBV5-6; d_gene: NA; j_gene: TRBJ2-5; abundance: NA
CDR3nt: TGTGCCAGCAAAACCGGGACAGAGAGAAACACCATATATTTT; CDR3aa: CASKTGTERNTIYF; v_gene: TRBV6-5; d_gene: TRBD1; j_gene: TRBJ1-3; abundance: few
CDR3nt: TGTGCCAGCCTGATGGTCCAGAATGAGCAGTTCTTC; CDR3aa: CASLMVQNEQFF; v_gene: TRBV6-6; d_gene: NA; j_gene: TRBJ2-1; abundance: few
CDR3nt: TGTGCCAGCAGCTTTGGGCAGGGTCCTCGCTACACCTTC; CDR3aa: CASSFGQGPRYTF; v_gene: TRBV28; d_gene: NA; j_gene: TRBJ1-2; abundance: NA
CDR3nt: TGTGCCAGTAGTATAGCCCCCTCCGTGAGCTCCTACAATGAGCAGTTCTTC; CDR3aa: CASSIAPSVSSYNEQFF; v_gene: TRBV19; d_gene: NA; j_gene: TRBJ2-1; abundance: NA
CDR3nt: TGTGCCAGTAGTGCCGGACAGCTCGCCTATCTTAACTATGGCTACACCTTC; CDR3aa: CASSAGQLAYLNYGYTF; v_gene: TRBV19; d_gene: NA; j_gene: TRBJ1-2; abundance: NA
CDR3nt: TGTGCCAGCAGCCTGGGACAGGGGATATACAATGAGCAGTTCTTC; CDR3aa: CASSLGQGIYNEQFF; v_gene: TRBV6-1; d_gene: TRBD1; j_gene: TRBJ2-1; abundance: NA
CDR3nt: TGTGCCAGCAGTTACATGCAGGGTAACCAGCCCCAGCATTTT; CDR3aa: CASSYMQGNQPQHF; v_gene: TRBV6-5; d_gene: NA; j_gene: TRBJ1-5; abundance: NA
CDR3nt: TGTGCCAGCAGCTTGCAGGGGGTAGTCAAAAACATTCAGTACTTC; CDR3aa: CASSLQGVVKNIQYF; v_gene: TRBV5-6; d_gene: TRBD1; j_gene: TRBJ2-4; abundance: few
CDR3nt: TGTGCCAGCACCTACGGGGGGGTGACTTACACTGAAGCTTTCTTT; CDR3aa: CASTYGGVTYTEAFF; v_gene: TRBV6-6; d_gene: NA; j_gene: TRBJ1-1; abundance: NA
CDR3nt: TGTGCCATCAGTGAGCAGGAATACTCTGGAAACACCATATATTTT; CDR3aa: CAISEQEYSGNTIYF; v_gene: TRBV10-3; d_gene: NA; j_gene: TRBJ1-3; abundance: NA
CDR3nt: TGCAGCGTTCGAAGGGGGACAGGGGCTGGAAACACCATATATTTT; CDR3aa: CSVRRGTGAGNTIYF; v_gene: TRBV29-1; d_gene: TRBD1; j_gene: TRBJ1-3; abundance: NA
CDR3nt: TGTGCCAGTAGCCGTACATGGAACACTGAAGCTTTCTTT; CDR3aa: CASSRTWNTEAFF; v_gene: TRBV19; d_gene: NA; j_gene: TRBJ1-1; abundance: NA
CDR3nt: TGTGCCAGCAGCGAACAGGGCCCCATGAACACTGAAGCTTTCTTT; CDR3aa: CASSEQGPMNTEAFF; v_gene: TRBV13; d_gene: NA; j_gene: TRBJ1-1; abundance: NA
CDR3nt: TGTGCCAGCAGCTTAAGGTGGGGGGGCGCAACCGGGGAGCTGTTTTTT; CDR3aa: CASSLRWGGATGELFF; v_gene: TRBV5-6; d_gene: NA; j_gene: TRBJ2-2; abundance: once
CDR3nt: TGTGCCAGCAGTAGAGGGGGGACAGGGGCCAAGGAGCAGTTCTTC; CDR3aa: CASSRGGTGAKEQFF; v_gene: TRBV28; d_gene: TRBD1; j_gene: TRBJ2-1; abundance: NA
CDR3nt: TGTGCCAGCAGCCCTAGTCTCGGAGGTAGCTCGTCCTACGAGCAGTACTTC; CDR3aa: CASSPSLGGSSSYEQYF; v_gene: TRBV7-8; d_gene: NA; j_gene: TRBJ2-7; abundance: once
CDR3nt: TGTGCCAGCAGCTTAGTTGAGTCAACTAATGAAAAACTGTTTTTT; CDR3aa: CASSLVESTNEKLFF; v_gene: TRBV7-9; d_gene: NA; j_gene: TRBJ1-4; abundance: once
CDR3nt: TGTGCCAGCAGCTTAGTCGGCGAGGGGGGGGTCACTGAGCAGTTCTTC; CDR3aa: CASSLVGEGGVTEQFF; v_gene: TRBV7-2; d_gene: NA; j_gene: TRBJ2-1; abundance: NA